The 32 T cell receptor beta chains in this list originate from one sample, sequenced in a study of long-term antiretroviral therapy in people with HIV. Sequencing used immunoSEQ v3.0 at survey level. Produced via immunoSEQ multiplex PCR; TCRdb's table is partial and in-frame only. The sample consists of some 20,000 clones, 75% to 90% of them appearing once. The sample was unsorted PBMCs, taken 4.2 years after starting antiretroviral therapy. Every receptor here comes from a man aged 50 or older with HIV.

This rearrangement joins TRBV9 to TRBJ2-1; 13 bases line up with TRBD2. V was pared by 3 bases and J by 8 bases, with 2 bases of the junction left unmatched. The germline CDR1 and CDR2 sequences are SGDLS and YYNGEE. CDR3 length equals 14 residues. CDR3 nucleotide sequence: TGTGCCAGCAGCGCTACTAGCGGGGGGGATGAGCAGTTCTTC. Translation gives CASSATSGGDEQFF.

CDR3 residues: CAWSVRSGGNIQYF. As DNA, the CDR3 is TGTGCCTGGAGTGTACGGTCAGGGGGAAACATTCAGTACTTC. This sequence joins TRBV30 and TRBJ2-4, with 7 bases aligning to TRBD1. The ends lost 0 bases at V and 6 bases at J; junction bases unmatched: 5. This CDR3 has 14 residues. Looked up from germline, CDR1 is GTSNPN and CDR2 is SVGIG (reference sequence). The whole variable domain, filled in from reference TRBV30 and TRBJ2-4, reads SQTIHQWPATLVQPVGSPLSLECTVEGTSNPNLYWYRQAAGRGLQLLFYSVGIGQISSEVPQNLSASRPQDRQFILSSKKLLLSDSGFYLCAWSVRSGGNIQYFGAGTRLSVL.

The chain couples TRBV19 to TRBJ2-7; D is uncertain. The V gene's germline CDR1 is LNHDA and CDR2 SQIVND (reference sequence). V lost 5 bases and J lost 1, with 9 bases in between. The CDR3 is 13 residues long. The chain's CDR3 is CASSVQVSYEQYF. CDR3 nucleotides: TGTGCCAGTAGTGTCCAGGTTTCCTACGAGCAGTACTTC.

This sequence joins TRBV5-1 and TRBJ1-1, with a tentative D call TRBD1 (6 bases). Trimming took 0 bases from V and 2 from J, leaving 11 bases between them. This CDR3 spans 15 amino acids. Germline CDR1 SGHRS, CDR2 YFSETQ. In DNA form, the CDR3 reads TGCGCCAGCAGCTTGGAGGGACACCGAAACACTGAAGCTTTCTTT. Protein sequence: CASSLEGHRNTEAFF.

The chain is built from TRBV5-1 and TRBJ2-7, with D perhaps TRBD2 (7 bases). CDR1 SGHRS and CDR2 YFSETQ come from the germline V gene. The CDR3 sequence is 16 residues long. Trimming left V 4 bases short and J 3 bases short, with 20 bases between. The CDR3: CASSPWRDGGLYEQYF. CDR3 sequence (DNA): TGCGCCAGCAGCCCATGGAGGGACGGGGGGCTCTACGAGCAGTACTTC.

This CDR3 reads CASSVAKGTGAGELFF. CDR3 sequence (DNA): TGTGCCAGCAGCGTAGCCAAGGGGACAGGGGCCGGGGAGCTGTTTTTT. The chain combines TRBV9 with TRBJ2-2; 10 bases match TRBD1. The germline V gene encodes CDR1 SGDLS and CDR2 YYNGEE. The junction had 5 bases not matched to a gene; V was cut back by 0 bases and J by 6 bases. The CDR3 is 16 amino acids.

The chain employs TRBV25-1 and TRBJ2-1; TRBD1 is a possible D gene (5 bases). Deletions cut 4 bases from V and 7 bases from J, with 11 bases between. Per the germline V gene, CDR1 is MGHDK and CDR2 is SYGVNS. This CDR3 is built from 13 residues. The CDR3: CASSVPGPNEQFF. Here the CDR3 DNA reads TGTGCCAGCAGTGTCCCAGGGCCAAATGAGCAGTTCTTC.

The chain combines TRBV14 with TRBJ2-7, with no clear D. This CDR3 contains 11 residues. The V gene lost 4 bases and the J gene lost 3 bases, with 4 bases spanning the gap. CDR1 and CDR2 (germline): SGHDN, FVKESK. CDR3 DNA: TGTGCCAGCAGCCGGGACTACGAGCAGTACTTC. Protein sequence: CASSRDYEQYF.

V is TRBV27 and J is TRBJ1-1, with D possibly TRBD1 on 6 matching bases. Trimming took 9 bases from V and 3 from J, leaving 17 bases between them. Germline CDR1 reads MNHEY; CDR2 reads SMNVEV (reference sequence). The CDR3 runs to 14 residues. The CDR3 loop is CASSLLTGHTEAFF. The DNA of the CDR3 is TGTGCCAGTTCACTGTTAACAGGGCACACTGAAGCTTTCTTT.

The chain has TRBV27 and TRBJ2-7; D unclear. The V gene lost 8 bases and the J gene lost 3 bases, with 17 bases spanning the gap. Germline V gene lookup returns CDR1 MNHEY and CDR2 SMNVEV (reference sequence). This CDR3 is 14 amino acids long. In DNA, the CDR3 is TGTGCCAGCCACCACCTTGGAGATGGCTACGAGCAGTACTTC. As protein: CASHHLGDGYEQYF.

J is TRBJ2-3 and V is TRBV28, with TRBD2 as a possible D gene (6 bases). The CDR3 length is 15 residues. Trimming took 5 bases from V and 2 from J, leaving 14 bases between them. Germline CDR1 reads MDHEN; CDR2 reads SYDVKM. CDR3 DNA sequence: TGTGCCAGCAGTCCGCGGGACGGACACACAGATACGCAGTATTTT. Protein: CASSPRDGHTDTQYF.

V and J are TRBV6-1 and TRBJ1-5, with D hard to call. Trimming left V 0 bases short and J 0 bases short, with 9 bases between. Germline assignment: CDR1 MNHNS and CDR2 SASEGT. CDR3 size: 16 residues. The CDR3 nucleotides read TGTGCCAGCAGTGAAGCGGCAGCCTATAGCAATCAGCCCCAGCATTTT. This codes for CASSEAAAYSNQPQHF.

The CDR3 sequence is CASRLTGMNTEAFF. In nucleotides, the CDR3 is TGTGCCAGCAGGTTGACAGGCATGAACACTGAAGCTTTCTTT. The V and J genes are TRBV2 and TRBJ1-1; the D gene is possibly TRBD1 (6 bases). The CDR3 runs to 14 residues. Germline values: CDR1 SNHLY, CDR2 FYNNEI. The ends were cut back, 6 bases at V and 0 bases at J, with 11 bases in the middle.

The count of this clone is one. The chain recombines TRBV6-1 with TRBJ2-2, with D unclear. V was clipped by 3 bases and J by 6 bases, with 23 bases between them. Germline V gene sequence: CDR1 MNHNS, CDR2 SASEGT. This CDR3 spans 18 amino acids. The CDR3 nucleotides are TGTGCCAGCAGTGACGTGGTCATTGAACTTAACAAAGCCGGGGAGCTGTTTTTT. Amino acid sequence: CASSDVVIELNKAGELFF.

The chain has TRBV5-1 and TRBJ1-5; D remains unclear. Germline V gene sequence: CDR1 SGHRS, CDR2 YFSETQ. The CDR3 sequence is 13 residues long. Trimming took off 4 bases at V and 9 bases at J, with 14 bases between the two ends. For the CDR3, the DNA is TGCGCCAGCAGCCTTAACCCCGGACGGCCCCAGCATTTT. Translating it yields CASSLNPGRPQHF.

This chain uses TRBV29-1 with TRBJ1-6, with D possibly being TRBD1 (5 bases). Germline CDR1 is SQVTM and CDR2 is ANQGSEA. The V and J ends lost 4 bases and 7 bases respectively, with 8 bases between them. This CDR3 contains 12 residues. This CDR3 is CSVGEGNSPLHF. The CDR3 nucleotides read TGCAGCGTTGGAGAGGGGAATTCACCCCTCCACTTT.

This clone was seen a few times. V and J are TRBV27 and TRBJ1-4; D perhaps matches TRBD1 (5 bases). This CDR3 region has 14 residues. Germline CDR1 reads MNHEY; CDR2 reads SMNVEV (reference sequence). The V end was cut by 2 bases, the J end by 7 bases, with 11 bases between. CDR3 sequence (DNA): TGTGCCAGCAGTTTAAGGGGTGAATTTGAAAAACTGTTTTTT. Translated, it gives CASSLRGEFEKLFF.

The chain is built from TRBV27 and TRBJ2-7, with D tentatively TRBD2 (6 bases). The CDR3 contains 11 residues. Germline assignment: CDR1 MNHEY and CDR2 SMNVEV (reference sequence). Trimming took off 6 bases at V and 3 bases at J, with 6 bases between the two ends. CDR3 nucleotides: TGTGCCAGCAGGGGAGGCTACGAGCAGTACTTC. Its protein product is CASRGGYEQYF.

The chain recombines TRBV19 with TRBJ1-2, with TRBD1 identical over 7 bases. CDR3 length: 14 residues. CDR1 and CDR2 from the germline V gene are LNHDA and SQIVND (reference sequence). Trimming cost V 6 bases and J 4 bases; bases outside gene matches: 8. The DNA for the CDR3 is TGTGCCAGTAGCCGGACAGGTACCAGCTATGGCTACACCTTC. Translated, it gives CASSRTGTSYGYTF.

The chain carries TRBV11-2 and TRBJ1-4, with 7 bases identical to TRBD1. There are 19 residues in the CDR3. V lost 5 bases, J lost 8 bases, and 23 bases stayed unmatched. Germline assignment: CDR1 SGHAT and CDR2 FQNNGV. CDR3 bases: TGTGCCAGCAGCCTACTTTGGGGAAGGGGGCGAAATGGTGTAGAAAAACTGTTTTTT. This codes for CASSLLWGRGRNGVEKLFF.

The rearrangement links TRBV27 to TRBJ2-3; 10 bases are shared with TRBD1. CDR1 MNHEY and CDR2 SMNVEV come from the germline V gene (reference sequence). Germline trimming cut 2 bases from V and 13 bases from J; bases unmatched to any gene: 3. CDR3 length: 12 amino acids. CDR3 sequence (DNA): TGTGCCAGCAGTTTAGGGACAGGGGTTGAGTATTTT. Translated, it gives CASSLGTGVEYF.

In its sample, this clone was seen a few times. V usage is TRBV28 and J usage is TRBJ2-3; D ambiguous. The CDR3 is made up of 12 amino acids. Germline lookup yields CDR1 MDHEN and CDR2 SYDVKM. CDR3 nucleotide sequence: TGTGCACTGGTGCGAAACACAGATACGCAGTATTTT. This codes for CALVRNTDTQYF.

This clone was recorded a few times. This chain connects TRBV2 to TRBJ2-7; 10 positions match TRBD1. The CDR3 is 14 residues long. Germline trimming cut 6 bases from V and 4 bases from J; bases unmatched to any gene: 6. The germline CDR1 and CDR2 sequences are SNHLY and FYNNEI. The CDR3 loop is CASREDRGVYEQYF. The CDR3 bases are TGTGCCAGCAGGGAGGACAGGGGGGTGTACGAGCAGTACTTC.

V gene TRBV7-3 combines with J gene TRBJ2-3; D not certain. Trimming cost V 2 bases and J 2 bases, with 8 bases left between them. The CDR3 is 14 amino acids. In germline, CDR1 is SGHTA, CDR2 FQGTGA. DNA of the CDR3: TGTGCCAGCAGCTTAGCTGGGAACACAGATACGCAGTATTTT. Translated, it gives CASSLAGNTDTQYF.

The chain joins TRBV5-1 to TRBJ2-1, with TRBD2 identical over 11 bases. Germline trimming cut 4 bases from V and 5 bases from J; bases unmatched to any gene: 5. The length of the CDR3 is 15 residues. Germline assignment: CDR1 SGHRS and CDR2 YFSETQ. CDR3 protein: CASSLTSGAHNEQFF. In DNA, the CDR3 is TGCGCCAGCAGCCTGACTAGCGGGGCCCACAATGAGCAGTTCTTC.

The chain is built from TRBV28 and TRBJ1-5; 8 bases match TRBD1. V was pared by 3 bases and J by 5 bases, with 9 bases of the junction left unmatched. This CDR3 region has 16 residues. Germline lookup yields CDR1 MDHEN and CDR2 SYDVKM. The DNA of the CDR3 is TGTGCCAGCAGTTTCTTACAGGGGGACTTAGATCAGCCCCAGCATTTT. Residues: CASSFLQGDLDQPQHF.

CDR3 sequence: CASSQESGTNYGYTF. The CDR3 bases are TGCGCCAGCAGCCAAGAGTCAGGGACTAACTATGGCTACACCTTC. The V call is TRBV4-1, the J call TRBJ1-2, with D tentatively TRBD1 (5 bases). The germline gives CDR1 MGHRA, CDR2 YSYEKL. The length of the CDR3 is 15 residues. Trimming pared 0 bases from V and 0 bases from J, leaving 8 bases between.

The gene calls are TRBV4-1 and TRBJ1-2; D is unresolved. Germline V gene sequence: CDR1 MGHRA, CDR2 YSYEKL. The CDR3 extends over 14 amino acids. V was trimmed by 3 bases and J by 3 bases, leaving 11 bases between them. CDR3 amino acids: CASSHPGEDYGYTF. For the CDR3, the DNA is TGCGCCAGCAGCCACCCAGGAGAGGACTATGGCTACACCTTC.

The chain employs TRBV7-9 and TRBJ2-3, with TRBD1 matching over 9 bases. The CDR3 has 15 residues. Germline CDR1 and CDR2: SEHNR and FQNEAQ (reference sequence). The ends lost 4 bases at V and 4 bases at J; junction bases unmatched: 6. The DNA for the CDR3 is TGTGCCAGCAGCTCACCGGGACAGGGAGCAGATACGCAGTATTTT. It codes for CASSSPGQGADTQYF. The full variable domain, its missing parts supplied by reference TRBV7-9 and TRBJ2-3, is DTGVSQNPRHKITKRGQNVTFRCDPISEHNRLYWYRQTLGQGPEFLTYFQNEAQLEKSRLLSDRFSAERPKGSFSTLEIQRTEQGDSAMYLCASSSPGQGADTQYFGPGTRLTVL.

CDR3 loop: CASSRGTQNTEAFF. CDR3 in DNA: TGTGCCAGCTCACGCGGGACACAGAACACTGAAGCTTTCTTT. The V call is TRBV18, the J call TRBJ1-1, with D perhaps TRBD1 (6 bases). The CDR3 sequence is 14 residues long. The V and J ends lost 4 bases and 1 base respectively, with 10 bases between them. Germline loops: CDR1 KGHSH, CDR2 LQKENI.

The rearrangement uses TRBV18 and TRBJ2-7; 14 positions match TRBD2. The germline V gene has CDR1 KGHSH and CDR2 LQKENI. The junction had 1 base not matched to a gene; V was cut back by 0 bases and J by 3 bases. The CDR3 extends over 16 amino acids. CDR3 sequence: CASSPPGTSGSYEQYF. For the CDR3, the DNA is TGTGCCAGCTCACCACCCGGGACTAGCGGGAGCTACGAGCAGTACTTC. The full variable domain, its missing parts supplied by reference TRBV18 and TRBJ2-7, is NAGVMQNPRHLVRRRGQEARLRCSPMKGHSHVYWYRQLPEEGLKFMVYLQKENIIDESGMPKERFSAEFPKEGPSILRIQQVVRGDSAAYFCASSPPGTSGSYEQYFGPGTRLTVT.

The rearrangement links TRBV10-3 to TRBJ2-3; either TRBD1 or TRBD2 may supply D (5 bases each). In germline, CDR1 is ENHRY, CDR2 SYGVKD. The CDR3 extends over 17 amino acids. The V end lost 10 bases, the J end lost 3 bases, and 26 bases lay between the germline ends. The CDR3, as DNA: TGTGCCACCCGTCCCGCTGCTGGGGGTGGGTTGACAGATACGCAGTATTTT. It codes for CATRPAAGGGLTDTQYF.